These 18 T cell receptor beta chains came from one sample sequenced in a study of cytomegalovirus exposure and HLA in healthy donors. PCR amplification relied on 60 Vbeta primers (plus 13 Jbeta primers). Libraries were prepared by immunoSEQ multiplex PCR; TCRdb keeps only in-frame clonotypes and omits some of them. In the table there are over 150,000 clones, roughly 75% of which are singletons. The sequencing input was PBMCs. These receptors originate from a male donor in good health and CMV-seronegative.

The gene calls are TRBV5-6 and TRBJ2-3, with unresolved D. V dropped 0 bases and J dropped 3 bases, with 11 bases sitting between them. Per germline, CDR1 SGHDT and CDR2 YYEEEE. There are 15 residues in the CDR3. The CDR3 nucleotides are TGTGCCAGCAGCTTGGGGCATTTGTCTACAGATACGCAGTATTTT. It encodes CASSLGHLSTDTQYF.

The chain employs TRBV7-2 and TRBJ2-7; D gene ambiguous. Trimming pared 7 bases from V and 0 bases from J, leaving 10 bases between. In germline, CDR1 is SGHTA, CDR2 FQGNSA. The length of the CDR3 is 13 residues. CDR3 sequence: CASNHFGSYEQYF. Written as DNA, the CDR3 is TGTGCCAGCAACCACTTTGGCTCCTACGAGCAGTACTTC.

In this sample, this clone turned up once. CDR3 residues: CASSSPTSGPYNEQFF. In nucleotides, the CDR3 is TGTGCCAGCAGCTCCCCGACTAGCGGCCCGTACAATGAGCAGTTCTTC. This chain joins TRBV5-4 and TRBJ2-1; 9 positions agree with TRBD2. CDR1 and CDR2 from the germline V gene are SGHNT and YYREEE (reference sequence). The CDR3 has 16 amino acids. Trimming removed 3 bases from V and 4 bases from J; junction bases left unmatched: 8.

The J gene is TRBJ1-1, the V gene TRBV7-2; tentatively, D is TRBD1 (6 bases). The V gene lost 4 bases and the J gene lost 3 bases, with 15 bases spanning the gap. The CDR3 length is 15 residues. Germline V gene sequence: CDR1 SGHTA, CDR2 FQGNSA. CDR3 nucleotides: TGTGCCAGCAGCTCTGGGGGCGGCAGGGACACTGAAGCTTTCTTT. This codes for CASSSGGGRDTEAFF.

The V call is TRBV4-1, the J call TRBJ2-3; tentative D call: TRBD2 (5 bases). The CDR3 is made up of 14 amino acids. Per the germline V gene, CDR1 is MGHRA and CDR2 is YSYEKL. Trimming shortened V by 11 bases and J by 4 bases, and 19 bases separated the two germline ends. CDR3 DNA sequence: TGCGCCGCCTCCCCCGAGGGATTCTCAGATACGCAGTATTTT. As protein: CAASPEGFSDTQYF.

This clone was recorded once. The rearrangement joins TRBV4-2 to TRBJ2-7; 8 bases are shared with TRBD2. Germline CDR1 reads LGHNA; CDR2 reads YNFKEQ. V trimming: 4 bases; J trimming: 5 bases; junction bases outside the gene matches: 10. The CDR3 has 15 residues. CDR3 region: CASSPREGGDNEQYF. The CDR3 DNA follows: TGTGCCAGCAGCCCTCGGGAGGGGGGGGATAACGAGCAGTACTTC.

This sequence joins TRBV5-6 and TRBJ1-3; D is ambiguous. Germline-derived CDR1 and CDR2 are SGHDT and YYEEEE. The CDR3 sequence is 14 residues long. V was pared by 2 bases and J by 9 bases, with 15 bases between. The CDR3 nucleotides are TGTGCCAGCAGCTTCTGGCAGGAGGGTACCACCATATATTTT. It encodes CASSFWQEGTTIYF.

The rearrangement uses TRBV12-5 and TRBJ2-7; no clear D gene. The germline V gene encodes CDR1 LGHNT and CDR2 FRNRAP. The CDR3 contains 12 residues. Trimming shortened V by 6 bases and J by 2 bases, and 8 bases separated the two germline ends. CDR3 bases: TGTGCTAGTGGCCCCTCCCCCTACGAGCAGTACTTC. Its protein product is CASGPSPYEQYF.

The chain combines TRBV27 with TRBJ2-1, with TRBD2 matching 10 bases. Trimming removed 4 bases from V and 5 bases from J; junction bases left unmatched: 5. CDR3 length equals 15 residues. Germline V gene sequence: CDR1 MNHEY, CDR2 SMNVEV (reference sequence). The CDR3 reads CASSSLAGVDNEQFF. The DNA of the CDR3 is TGTGCCAGCAGTTCCCTAGCGGGAGTCGACAATGAGCAGTTCTTC.

The chain employs TRBV5-1 and TRBJ2-3, with no clear D. The CDR3 totals 12 residues. Germline V gene data show CDR1 as SGHRS and CDR2 as YFSETQ. V was clipped by 7 bases and J by 3 bases, with 9 bases between them. The CDR3 protein is CASAPLTDTQYF. The CDR3 DNA sequence: TGCGCCAGCGCGCCCTTGACAGATACGCAGTATTTT.

DNA for the CDR3: TGTGCCAGCAGTTACTCGACGGGGGAAGATACGCAGTATTTT. This codes for CASSYSTGEDTQYF. This sequence joins TRBV6-5 and TRBJ2-3; tentative D call: TRBD2 (6 bases). Trimming removed 0 bases at V and 5 bases at J, with 9 bases between. The CDR3 length is 14 residues. The germline V gene encodes CDR1 MNHEY and CDR2 SVGAGI.

CDR3 sequence (DNA): TGTGCCAGCTTACAGGGAATAGGAACCGGGGAGCTGTTTTTT. Residues: CASLQGIGTGELFF. The rearrangement links TRBV27 to TRBJ2-2, with TRBD1 as a possible D gene (6 bases). CDR1 is MNHEY, CDR2 SMNVEV, per germline (reference sequence). Trimming removed 8 bases at V and 5 bases at J, with 15 bases between. This CDR3 is 14 amino acids long.

This clone was found a few times. Here the CDR3 DNA reads TGTGCCAGCTTAGACAGGGGTACAGATACGCAGTATTTT. It encodes CASLDRGTDTQYF. This chain links TRBV6-6 with TRBJ2-3; 8 nucleotides line up with TRBD1. The CDR3 runs 13 residues. In germline, CDR1 is MNHNY, CDR2 SVGAGI (reference sequence). Trimming took 8 bases from V and 3 from J; bases not matched to a gene: 4.

Details on this clone: At the DNA level, this CDR3 is encoded by other sequences in the same sample as well. V and J are TRBV5-1 and TRBJ2-3; tentative D call: TRBD2 (6 bases). The CDR3 totals 14 residues. CDR1 and CDR2 from the germline V gene are SGHRS and YFSETQ. Trimming cost V 2 bases and J 2 bases, with 9 bases left between them. The CDR3 DNA sequence: TGCGCCAGCAGCTTAGCGGGCGACACAGATACGCAGTATTTT. As protein: CASSLAGDTDTQYF.

CDR3 region: CASSFLLAGKETQYF. In DNA form, the CDR3 reads TGCGCCAGCAGCTTCCTACTAGCGGGGAAAGAGACCCAGTACTTC. V and J are TRBV5-1 and TRBJ2-5, with 10 bases that match TRBD2. The CDR3 is 15 residues long. Germline CDR1 reads SGHRS; CDR2 reads YFSETQ. The trim removed 2 bases at V and 3 bases at J, leaving 4 bases unmatched.

This clone was observed a few times. The chain employs TRBV4-2 and TRBJ2-6, with D maybe TRBD1 (5 bases). Trimming took 4 bases from V and 0 from J, leaving 7 bases between them. CDR1 and CDR2 (germline): LGHNA, YNFKEQ. The CDR3 loop spans 15 amino acids. As DNA, the CDR3 is TGTGCCAGCAGCCCCAGGGTCTCTGGGGCCAACGTCCTGACTTTC. Translated: CASSPRVSGANVLTF.

The rearrangement joins TRBV29-1 to TRBJ2-3; possible D gene TRBD2, 7 bases. Germline loops: CDR1 SQVTM, CDR2 ANQGSEA. V was shortened by 2 bases and J by 9 bases, with 12 bases between the two germline ends. This CDR3 spans 12 amino acids. This CDR3 is CSVERGGGTQYF. In DNA form, the CDR3 reads TGCAGCGTTGAACGCGGGGGCGGAACGCAGTATTTT.

The chain employs TRBV5-8 and TRBJ1-2; D is possibly TRBD1 (5 bases). Germline V gives CDR1 SGHTS, CDR2 YDEGEE. This CDR3 region has 13 residues. Between the trimmed V and J ends, which lost 2 bases and 4 bases, there was a span of 9 bases. CDR3 loop: CASSLRQGYGYTF. The CDR3 DNA follows: TGTGCCAGCAGCTTAAGGCAGGGCTATGGCTACACCTTC.